These T cell receptor beta chains were read from a single sample in a study of Graves' ophthalmopathy and Graves' hyperthyroidism. TCRdb called the multiplex PCR reads again in MiXCR, with one record for every CDR3 protein. The sample lists more than 550,000 distinct CDR3 sequences; about two fifths were seen once. Sequences were obtained from peripheral blood. The origin of the receptors is an adult man with Graves' ophthalmopathy. The CDR3 runs from the conserved cysteine through the conserved F or W. A D gene is named only where the DNA matches it firmly. Rows may omit the clone size; those that give it use once, few, many or a size class.

j_gene: TRBJ1-5
d_gene: NA
v_gene: TRBV20-1
abundance: many
CDR3aa: CSARVRWNQPQHF
CDR3nt: TGCAGTGCTAGAGTGCGTTGGAATCAGCCCCAGCATTTT

j_gene: TRBJ1-2
d_gene: NA
v_gene: TRBV9
abundance: many
CDR3aa: CASSDPVGEGNYGYTF
CDR3nt: TGTGCCAGCAGCGACCCGGTTGGGGAGGGGAACTATGGCTACACCTTC

j_gene: TRBJ2-2
d_gene: NA
v_gene: TRBV29-1
abundance: NA
CDR3aa: CSVEEVSGELFF
CDR3nt: TGCAGCGTTGAAGAGGTGTCTGGGGAGCTGTTTTTT

j_gene: TRBJ2-7
d_gene: NA
v_gene: TRBV7-9
abundance: many
CDR3aa: CASSPATGTVSEQYF
CDR3nt: TGTGCCAGCAGCCCAGCTACTGGGACTGTATCCGAGCAGTACTTC

j_gene: TRBJ2-5
d_gene: NA
v_gene: TRBV12-3/TRBV12-4
abundance: NA
CDR3aa: CASSIGRIQETQYF
CDR3nt: TGTGCCAGCAGTATTGGACGGATACAAGAGACCCAGTACTTC

j_gene: TRBJ1-5
d_gene: TRBD1
v_gene: TRBV7-6
abundance: NA
CDR3aa: CASSSRQGAGNQPQHF
CDR3nt: TGTGCCAGCAGCTCCCGGCAGGGGGCAGGCAATCAGCCCCAGCATTTT

j_gene: TRBJ2-5
d_gene: NA
v_gene: TRBV2
abundance: NA
CDR3aa: CAISAARSGGMGTQYF
CDR3nt: TGTGCCATCAGTGCTGCGCGAAGTGGGGGCATGGGGACCCAGTACTTC

j_gene: TRBJ1-5
d_gene: TRBD1
v_gene: TRBV29-1
abundance: many
CDR3aa: CSASTGDQPQHF
CDR3nt: TGCAGCGCTTCAACAGGGGATCAGCCCCAGCATTTT

j_gene: TRBJ1-4
d_gene: NA
v_gene: TRBV7-9
abundance: few
CDR3aa: CASSQLQGQEEKLFF
CDR3nt: TGCGCCAGCAGCCAACTACAGGGTCAGGAGGAAAAACTGTTTTTT

j_gene: TRBJ2-5
d_gene: NA
v_gene: TRBV5-1
abundance: once
CDR3aa: CASSLAGIQEAQYF
CDR3nt: TGCGCCAGCAGCTTGGCGGGGATCCAAGAGGCCCAGTACTTC

j_gene: TRBJ2-5
d_gene: NA
v_gene: TRBV10-3
abundance: many
CDR3aa: CAISESLAWETQYF
CDR3nt: TGTGCCATCAGTGAAAGCTTAGCGTGGGAGACCCAGTACTTC

j_gene: TRBJ2-7
d_gene: NA
v_gene: TRBV20-1
abundance: many
CDR3aa: CSARDWSSGSSYEQYF
CDR3nt: TGCAGTGCTAGAGATTGGAGTAGCGGATCTTCCTACGAGCAGTACTTC

j_gene: TRBJ2-7
d_gene: NA
v_gene: TRBV7-8
abundance: many
CDR3aa: CASSLHGRPTYEQYF
CDR3nt: TGTGCCAGCAGCTTACATGGCAGGCCGACCTACGAGCAGTACTTC

j_gene: TRBJ2-3
d_gene: NA
v_gene: TRBV5-1
abundance: NA
CDR3aa: CASSLDAGQLTDTQYF
CDR3nt: TGCGCCAGCAGCTTGGATGCGGGACAACTCACAGATACGCAGTATTTT

j_gene: TRBJ1-4
d_gene: NA
v_gene: TRBV5-1
abundance: NA
CDR3aa: CASSFSHRGATNEKLFF
CDR3nt: TGCGCCAGCAGCTTCTCACATAGGGGGGCAACTAATGAAAAACTGTTTTTT

j_gene: TRBJ1-1
d_gene: NA
v_gene: TRBV6-4
abundance: many
CDR3aa: CASSEGRGTEAFF
CDR3nt: TGTGCCAGCAGTGAGGGTAGAGGAACTGAAGCTTTCTTT

j_gene: TRBJ1-2
d_gene: NA
v_gene: TRBV29-1
abundance: many
CDR3aa: CSVELTGLEGYGYTF
CDR3nt: TGCAGCGTTGAGCTCACAGGGTTAGAAGGCTATGGCTACACCTTC